This TCR beta chain was found in a study of response to subunit inactivated influenza vaccine. TCRdb processed the RT-PCR reads anew with MiXCR; each CDR3 protein has one entry. Among about half a million distinct CDR3 sequences listed, about 25% were seen once. The germline V gene encodes CDR1 WSHSY and CDR2 SAAADI. J gave up 4 bases and V 4 bases, and 7 bases lay outside the gene matches. This CDR3 has 16 amino acids. This clonotype has a handful of counts. This chain connects TRBV10-2 to TRBJ2-2, with 9 positions matching TRBD1. The sequence derives from a middle-aged man who received an inactivated influenza vaccine. This material consisted of CD4+ T cells sorted from PBMCs, taken less than 6 days after vaccination. CDR3 coding DNA: TGCGCCAGCAGTGTATCCGGGACAGGGATCACCGGGGAGCTGTTTTTT. Protein product: CASSVSGTGITGELFF.